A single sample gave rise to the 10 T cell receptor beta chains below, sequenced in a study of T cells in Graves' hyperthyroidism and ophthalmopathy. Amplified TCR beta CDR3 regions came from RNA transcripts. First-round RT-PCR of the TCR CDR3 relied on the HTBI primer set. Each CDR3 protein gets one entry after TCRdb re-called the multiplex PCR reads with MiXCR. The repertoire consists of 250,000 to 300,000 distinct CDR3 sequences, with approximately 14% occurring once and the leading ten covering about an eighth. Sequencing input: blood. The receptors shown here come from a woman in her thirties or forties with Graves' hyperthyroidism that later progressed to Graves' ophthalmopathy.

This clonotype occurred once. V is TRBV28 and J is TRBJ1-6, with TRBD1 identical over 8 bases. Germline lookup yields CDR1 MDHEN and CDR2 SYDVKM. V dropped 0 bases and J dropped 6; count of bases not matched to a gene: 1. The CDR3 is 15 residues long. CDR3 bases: TGTGCCAGCAGTTTATGGGACAGGGTTAATTCACCCCTCCACTTT. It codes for CASSLWDRVNSPLHF.

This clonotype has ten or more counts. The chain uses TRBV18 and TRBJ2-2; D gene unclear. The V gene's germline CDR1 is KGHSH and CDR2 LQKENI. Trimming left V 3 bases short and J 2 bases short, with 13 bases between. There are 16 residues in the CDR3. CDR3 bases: TGTGCCAGCTCACCGTCATCTAACCCTAACACCGGGGAGCTGTTTTTT. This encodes CASSPSSNPNTGELFF.

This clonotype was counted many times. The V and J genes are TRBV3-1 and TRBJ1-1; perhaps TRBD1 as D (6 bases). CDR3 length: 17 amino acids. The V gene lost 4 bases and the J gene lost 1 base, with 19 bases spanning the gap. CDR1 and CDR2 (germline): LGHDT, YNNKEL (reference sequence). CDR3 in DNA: TGTGCCAGCAGCCGGGACACCTACCCCCTGAGGAACACTGAAGCTTTCTTT. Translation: CASSRDTYPLRNTEAFF.

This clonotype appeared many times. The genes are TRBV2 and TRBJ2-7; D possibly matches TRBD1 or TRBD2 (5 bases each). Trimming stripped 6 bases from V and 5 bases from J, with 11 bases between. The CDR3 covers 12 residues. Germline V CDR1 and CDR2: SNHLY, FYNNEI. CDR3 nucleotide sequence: TGTGCCAGCAGGGACTGGGGCCACGAGCAGTACTTC. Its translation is CASRDWGHEQYF.

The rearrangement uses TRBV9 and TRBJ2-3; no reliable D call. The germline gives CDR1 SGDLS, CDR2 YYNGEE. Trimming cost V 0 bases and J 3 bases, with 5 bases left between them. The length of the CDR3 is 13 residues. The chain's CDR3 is CASSVEATDTQYF. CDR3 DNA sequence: TGTGCCAGCAGCGTAGAGGCGACAGATACGCAGTATTTT.

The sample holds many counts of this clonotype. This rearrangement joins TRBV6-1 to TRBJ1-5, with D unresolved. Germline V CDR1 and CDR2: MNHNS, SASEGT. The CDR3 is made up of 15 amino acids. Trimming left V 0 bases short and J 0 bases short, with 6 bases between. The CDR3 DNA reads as TGTGCCAGCAGTGAAGCAGGGTATAGCAATCAGCCCCAGCATTTT. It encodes CASSEAGYSNQPQHF.

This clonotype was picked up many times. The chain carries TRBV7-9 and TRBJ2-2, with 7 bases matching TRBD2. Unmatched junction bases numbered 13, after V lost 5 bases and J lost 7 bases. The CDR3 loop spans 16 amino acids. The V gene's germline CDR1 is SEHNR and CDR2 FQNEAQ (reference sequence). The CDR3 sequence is CASSPSGTGGSGELFF. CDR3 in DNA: TGTGCCAGCAGCCCATCCGGCACGGGCGGGAGCGGGGAGCTGTTTTTT.

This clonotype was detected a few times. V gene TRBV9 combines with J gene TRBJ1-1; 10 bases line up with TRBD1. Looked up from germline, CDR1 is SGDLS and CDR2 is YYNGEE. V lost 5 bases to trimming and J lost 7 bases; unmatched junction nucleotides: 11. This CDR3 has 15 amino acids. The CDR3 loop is CASRAGTGVRGEAFF. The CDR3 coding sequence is TGTGCCAGCAGGGCCGGGACAGGGGTTCGTGGTGAAGCTTTCTTT.

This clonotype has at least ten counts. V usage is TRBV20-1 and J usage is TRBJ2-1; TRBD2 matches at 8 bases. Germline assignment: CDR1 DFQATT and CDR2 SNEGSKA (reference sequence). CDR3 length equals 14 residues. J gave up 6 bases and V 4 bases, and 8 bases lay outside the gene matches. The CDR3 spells CSATEAGVFNEQFF. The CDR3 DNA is TGCAGTGCTACGGAAGCGGGAGTATTCAATGAGCAGTTCTTC.

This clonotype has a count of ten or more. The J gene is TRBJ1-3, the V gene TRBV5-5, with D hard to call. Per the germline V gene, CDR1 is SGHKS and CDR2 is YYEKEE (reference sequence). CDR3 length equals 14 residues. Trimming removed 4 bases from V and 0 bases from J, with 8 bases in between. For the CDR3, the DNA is TGTGCCAGCAGCCCCGACAACTCTGGAAACACCATATATTTT. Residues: CASSPDNSGNTIYF.